A single sample gave rise to the 31 T cell receptor beta chains below, sequenced in a study of blood T cell repertoires in COVID-19. Only in-frame clones appear in the TCRdb table, and some are missing; sequencing was by immunoSEQ multiplex PCR. The sample has under 200,000 clones; about 80% are singletons. The sequenced sample consisted of peripheral blood. These receptors were collected from a human donor with acute or convalescent COVID-19. The donor label of this sample is uncertain.

CDR3 sequence reads: CASSSLGGTEAFF. CDR3 coding DNA: TGTGCCAGCTCATCCCTGGGAGGGACTGAAGCTTTCTTT. This chain joins TRBV6-5 and TRBJ1-1, with D unclear. This CDR3 spans 13 amino acids. V dropped 8 bases and J dropped 5 bases, with 15 bases sitting between them. Per the germline V gene, CDR1 is MNHEY and CDR2 is SVGAGI.

This chain joins TRBV30 and TRBJ2-2; a possible D gene is TRBD2 (6 bases). This CDR3 has 13 amino acids. Germline V gives CDR1 GTSNPN, CDR2 SVGIG (reference sequence). V was shortened by 5 bases and J by 7 bases, with 14 bases between the two germline ends. This CDR3 reads CAWDGGFGGELFF. The CDR3 nucleotides are TGTGCCTGGGACGGGGGATTCGGCGGGGAGCTGTTTTTT.

The rearrangement links TRBV29-1 to TRBJ2-1; D is unresolved. CDR3 length: 12 residues. The germline CDR1 and CDR2 sequences are SQVTM and ANQGSEA. The V end lost 7 bases, the J end lost 2 bases, and 9 bases lay between the germline ends. The CDR3 region has the DNA TGCAGCGGAGCGCCTGCCTACAATGAGCAGTTCTTC. Residues: CSGAPAYNEQFF.

The gene calls are TRBV21-1 and TRBJ2-2; the table's TRBD2 call for D was not verified on the DNA. TRBV21-1 is classified as a pseudogene. The CDR3 covers 11 residues. The CDR3 spells CFRVNTGELFF. CDR3 nucleotides: TGTTTCCGGGTAAACACCGGGGAGCTGTTTTTT.

The chain couples TRBV14 to TRBJ2-1; 8 bases are a match to TRBD1. Looked up from germline, CDR1 is SGHDN and CDR2 is FVKESK. V lost 1 base to trimming and J lost 0 bases; unmatched junction nucleotides: 8. This CDR3 comprises 18 residues. The CDR3 is CASSQAPTGASSYNEQFF. The CDR3, as DNA: TGTGCCAGCAGCCAAGCTCCGACAGGGGCGAGCTCCTACAATGAGCAGTTCTTC.

V usage is TRBV11-3 and J usage is TRBJ2-1; D is perhaps TRBD1 (6 bases). V was shortened by 5 bases and J by 4 bases, with 9 bases between the two germline ends. The CDR3 has 13 amino acids. CDR1 SGHNT and CDR2 YENEEA come from the germline V gene. The CDR3 region is CASSDGQYNEQFF. For the CDR3, the DNA is TGTGCCAGCAGCGACGGACAGTACAATGAGCAGTTCTTC.

The rearrangement uses TRBV13 and TRBJ2-3; no reliable D call. V was shortened by 3 bases and J by 1 base, with 5 bases between the two germline ends. Germline-derived CDR1 and CDR2 are PRHDT and FYEKMQ (reference sequence). The CDR3 has 13 residues. The CDR3 here is CASSFQGTDTQYF. CDR3 bases: TGTGCCAGCAGCTTCCAGGGCACAGATACGCAGTATTTT.

This rearrangement joins TRBV14 to TRBJ1-4; D may be TRBD1 (5 bases). Germline V lookup: CDR1 SGHDN, CDR2 FVKESK. The CDR3 loop spans 14 amino acids. V gave up 4 bases and J gave up 4 bases, with 10 bases separating them. CDR3 sequence: CASSRAGFNEKLFF. CDR3 nucleotide sequence: TGTGCCAGCAGCCGGGCAGGGTTTAATGAAAAACTGTTTTTT.

This chain connects TRBV10-1 to TRBJ2-1; 9 positions agree with TRBD1. J was trimmed by 9 bases and V by 6 bases; bases with no gene match: 12. Germline CDR1 WNHNN, CDR2 SYGVQD (reference sequence). This CDR3 has 15 residues. The CDR3: CASSVTGTGSSEQFF. In nucleotides, the CDR3 is TGCGCCAGCAGCGTAACCGGGACAGGGTCTAGTGAGCAGTTCTTC.

J is TRBJ2-5 and V is TRBV5-1, with D possibly matching TRBD2 (5 bases). The germline V and J ends were trimmed by 0 bases and 0 bases, with 6 bases remaining between them. Germline V lookup: CDR1 SGHRS, CDR2 YFSETQ. The CDR3 totals 14 residues. CDR3 region: CASSLAGNQETQYF. CDR3 coding DNA: TGCGCCAGCAGCTTGGCCGGGAACCAAGAGACCCAGTACTTC.

The chain joins TRBV10-3 to TRBJ1-1, with D tentatively TRBD1 (6 bases). The length of the CDR3 is 14 residues. V lost 6 bases and J lost 2, with 13 bases in between. CDR1 and CDR2 from the germline V gene are ENHRY and SYGVKD. Here the CDR3 DNA reads TGTGCCATCAGGTCAGGGGAAGGTAACACTGAAGCTTTCTTT. Protein product: CAIRSGEGNTEAFF.

This chain connects TRBV5-4 to TRBJ1-2; TRBD1 aligns across 7 bases. Germline CDR1 and CDR2: SGHNT and YYREEE (reference sequence). The CDR3 contains 14 residues. V was clipped by 3 bases and J by 3 bases; unmatched bases: 5. The CDR3 coding sequence is TGTGCCAGCAGCTCCTTACAGGGGCACTATGGCTACACCTTC. It encodes CASSSLQGHYGYTF.

The chain uses TRBV5-1 and TRBJ2-2, with 9 positions matching TRBD1. The CDR3 extends over 15 amino acids. Germline values: CDR1 SGHRS, CDR2 YFSETQ. V shed 5 bases, J shed 5 bases, and the junction held 7 bases outside the gene matches. Here the CDR3 reads CASSGQGMGTGELFF. CDR3 DNA: TGCGCCAGCAGTGGACAGGGGATGGGTACCGGGGAGCTGTTTTTT.

CDR3 DNA sequence: TGTGCTAGTGGTTTGGCCCAGGTTGCAACTAATGAAAAACTGTTTTTT. This gives the protein CASGLAQVATNEKLFF. The V gene is TRBV12-5, the J gene TRBJ1-4; D gene uncertain. Germline CDR1 is LGHNT and CDR2 is FRNRAP. V was trimmed by 1 base and J by 0 bases, leaving 9 bases between them. This CDR3 contains 16 residues.

CDR3 in DNA: TGTGCCAGTAGTCCCCTGGCGGGGAGTAGCGGTTTGGGCTACGAGCAGTACTTC. It yields the protein CASSPLAGSSGLGYEQYF. The chain has TRBV19 and TRBJ2-7; maybe TRBD2 (6 bases). Germline V gene lookup returns CDR1 LNHDA and CDR2 SQIVND (reference sequence). V was shortened by 5 bases and J by 3 bases, with 26 bases between the two germline ends. This CDR3 has 18 amino acids.

This rearrangement joins TRBV6-2 or TRBV6-3 to TRBJ2-7; D might be TRBD2 (6 bases). The CDR3 is 14 amino acids. Germline V gene lookup returns CDR1 MNHEY and CDR2 SVGEGT. Trimming shortened V by 1 base and J by 1 base, and 8 bases separated the two germline ends. CDR3 DNA sequence: TGTGCCAGCAGTTACTTGGGGGGATCCTACGAGCAGTACTTC. Residues: CASSYLGGSYEQYF.

The chain has TRBV7-9 and TRBJ2-3; 12 bases line up with TRBD2. The CDR3 consists of 16 residues. Per the germline V gene, CDR1 is SEHNR and CDR2 is FQNEAQ (reference sequence). V lost 4 bases and J lost 8; bases outside the gene matches: 10. The chain's CDR3 is CASSSQTGLAGPTQYF. In DNA, the CDR3 is TGTGCCAGCAGCTCCCAGACCGGACTAGCGGGGCCTACGCAGTATTTT.

There are a few counts of this clone. The chain joins TRBV6-7 to TRBJ1-6; D might be TRBD1 (6 bases). TRBV6-7 is identified as an open reading frame with a role that is uncertain. There are 15 residues in the CDR3. V was clipped by 2 bases and J by 4 bases, with 9 bases between them. Written as DNA, the CDR3 is TGTGCCAGCAGTTACCGACAGGCATATAATTCACCCCTCCACTTT. It specifies CASSYRQAYNSPLHF.

In this sample, this clone turned up once. V is TRBV28 and J is TRBJ1-5, with 8 positions matching TRBD1. Germline V gene sequence: CDR1 MDHEN, CDR2 SYDVKM. The V gene end was trimmed by 10 bases and the J gene end by 7 bases; junction bases not matched to a gene: 9. This CDR3 is 13 amino acids long. The CDR3 DNA is TGTGCCACTAGGACAGGGAATCAACAGCCCCAGCATTTT. This sequence encodes CATRTGNQQPQHF.

This clone has only a few counts. The genes are TRBV28 and TRBJ1-5; 7 bases are a match to TRBD1. The CDR3 extends over 14 amino acids. Germline V lookup: CDR1 MDHEN, CDR2 SYDVKM. Trimming removed 2 bases from V and 7 bases from J; junction bases left unmatched: 5. The CDR3 region is CASSLTQTGQPQHF. CDR3 nucleotides: TGTGCCAGCAGTTTAACACAGACAGGGCAGCCCCAGCATTTT. The variable domain in full, completed from reference TRBV28 and TRBJ1-5, reads DVKVTQSSRYLVKRTGEKVFLECVQDMDHENMFWYRQDPGLGLRLIYFSYDVKMKEKGDIPEGYSVSREKKERFSLILESASTNQTSMYLCASSLTQTGQPQHFGDGTRLSIL.

The rearrangement links TRBV21-1 to TRBJ1-1; no DNA check was done on the table's D call, TRBD1. TRBV21-1 is a recognized pseudogene. This CDR3 comprises 14 residues. The CDR3 DNA is TGTGCCAGCAGCATTTCAGGGGTGTTCGCTGAAGCTTTCTTT. Amino acids: CASSISGVFAEAFF.

The chain carries TRBV5-5 and TRBJ1-2; D possibly corresponds to TRBD1 (5 bases). This CDR3 contains 12 residues. Germline CDR1 and CDR2: SGHKS and YYEKEE (reference sequence). Trimming stripped 4 bases from V and 8 bases from J, with 12 bases between. The CDR3, as DNA: TGTGCCAGCAGCCCGGGACTCGGGGGCTACACCTTC. It translates to CASSPGLGGYTF.

The chain links TRBV7-9 to TRBJ2-5; 14 positions match TRBD2. The trim removed 1 base at V and 5 bases at J, leaving 3 bases unmatched. The V gene's germline CDR1 is SEHNR and CDR2 FQNEAQ (reference sequence). The CDR3 has 16 amino acids. Here the CDR3 reads CASSLGGLAGVETQYF. The DNA of the CDR3 is TGTGCCAGCAGCTTAGGGGGACTAGCGGGAGTGGAGACCCAGTACTTC.

The CDR3 loop is CASSLVAGGSTDTQYF. Written as DNA, the CDR3 is TGTGCCAGCAGCTTAGTGGCGGGGGGGAGCACAGATACGCAGTATTTT. The chain joins TRBV7-2 to TRBJ2-3, with TRBD2 matching 9 bases. V was clipped by 1 base and J by 0 bases; unmatched bases: 2. The CDR3 is 16 residues long. Germline CDR1 is SGHTA and CDR2 is FQGNSA.

CDR3 nucleotide sequence: TGCAGTGCTAGTCCCGGCGGTACAAACAATGAGCAGTTCTTC. Its translation: CSASPGGTNNEQFF. The chain joins TRBV20-1 to TRBJ2-1; no firm D call. CDR3 length: 14 amino acids. V was cut by 3 bases and J by 5 bases, with 14 bases left in between. Germline CDR1 DFQATT, CDR2 SNEGSKA (reference sequence).

The V gene is TRBV25-1, the J gene TRBJ2-2; 9 bases fit TRBD1. Germline values: CDR1 MGHDK, CDR2 SYGVNS. CDR3 length equals 16 residues. V lost 5 bases to trimming and J lost 5 bases; unmatched junction nucleotides: 9. CDR3 sequence reads: CASSTPGTGWTGELFF. In DNA form, the CDR3 reads TGTGCCAGCAGTACACCCGGGACAGGGTGGACCGGGGAGCTGTTTTTT.

V is TRBV7-9 and J is TRBJ1-2; 8 nucleotides align to TRBD1. The CDR3 totals 16 residues. CDR1 is SEHNR, CDR2 FQNEAQ, per germline (reference sequence). V lost 5 bases, J lost 7 bases, and 15 bases stayed unmatched. CDR3 protein: CASSPDRGASSGGYTF. CDR3 coding DNA: TGTGCCAGCAGCCCCGACAGGGGTGCCTCTTCCGGTGGCTACACCTTC.

The V and J genes are TRBV10-3 and TRBJ2-2; 9 nucleotides agree with TRBD1. The CDR3 is 15 residues long. V lost 5 bases, J lost 6 bases, and 7 bases stayed unmatched. Germline values: CDR1 ENHRY, CDR2 SYGVKD. In DNA, the CDR3 is TGTGCCATCAGTCCCACAGGGGGCCTGTCCGGGGAGCTGTTTTTT. This gives the protein CAISPTGGLSGELFF.

CDR3: CASATYEQFF. The CDR3 nucleotides are TGTGCCAGCGCTACCTATGAGCAGTTCTTC. The chain employs TRBV12-3 or TRBV12-4 and TRBJ2-1; D is undetermined. V was cut by 8 bases and J by 8 bases, with 7 bases left in between. The CDR3 loop spans 10 amino acids.

V gene TRBV2 combines with J gene TRBJ2-5; 10 nucleotides line up with TRBD2. Germline CDR1 SNHLY, CDR2 FYNNEI. With 5 bases clipped from V and 5 bases from J, the junction kept 11 bases outside the gene matches. The CDR3 length is 16 residues. CDR3 protein: CASSLAGVGPGETQYF. CDR3 nucleotides: TGTGCCAGCAGTCTAGCGGGAGTAGGCCCGGGGGAGACCCAGTACTTC.

This sequence joins TRBV12-3 or TRBV12-4 and TRBJ1-5; 7 bases align to TRBD1. With 5 bases clipped from V and 6 bases from J, the junction kept 4 bases outside the gene matches. CDR3 length: 13 amino acids. CDR3 residues: CASSQTGVQPQHF. CDR3 in DNA: TGTGCCAGCAGTCAAACAGGGGTTCAGCCCCAGCATTTT.